What follows are 6 T cell receptor beta chains derived from one specimen sequenced in a study of blood T cell repertoires in acute mononucleosis. Using immunoSEQ multiplex PCR, the repertoire was profiled, and TCRdb retains in-frame clones only, with some absent. The sample consists of about 7,200 clones, 20% to 30% of them appearing once. Time point given: acute infectious mononucleosis, at clinical presentation within 2 weeks of symptom onset (visit 1). The sequenced sample was EBV YVL epitope tetramer+ CD8+ T cells sorted from PBMCs, obtained during acute infectious mononucleosis. Subset defined: CD8 T cells binding a tetramer with EBV BRLF1 109-117 peptide (YVL-BR). Receptor source: a woman aged 18 to 35 with infectious mononucleosis caused by EBV.

This chain uses TRBV5-4 with TRBJ1-2, with 10 bases that match TRBD1. CDR1 SGHNT and CDR2 YYREEE come from the germline V gene (reference sequence). The length of the CDR3 is 16 residues. The trim removed 2 bases at V and 7 bases at J, leaving 11 bases unmatched. CDR3 nucleotide sequence: TGTGCCAGCAGCTTAACAGGGACAGGGGTTTTAGGTGGCTACACCTTC. Translation gives CASSLTGTGVLGGYTF.

In this sample, this clone turned up a few times. The CDR3 loop reads CASSEPDSHEQYF. CDR3 DNA sequence: TGTGCCAGCAGTGAGCCCGACAGCCACGAGCAGTACTTC. This chain links TRBV25-1 with TRBJ2-7; tentatively, D is TRBD1 (5 bases). V shed 3 bases and J shed 5 bases, with 11 bases lying between them. Germline assignment: CDR1 MGHDK and CDR2 SYGVNS. This CDR3 has 13 amino acids.

The V gene is TRBV6-5, the J gene TRBJ2-5, with 8 bases fitting TRBD2. This CDR3 region has 14 residues. Germline CDR1 MNHEY, CDR2 SVGAGI. V was clipped by 6 bases and J by 1 base; unmatched bases: 4. The CDR3 sequence is CASSLAGSQETQYF. The DNA for the CDR3 is TGTGCCAGCAGCTTAGCGGGGAGCCAAGAGACCCAGTACTTC.

The sample holds many counts of this clone. The chain joins TRBV7-3 to TRBJ2-7, with D maybe TRBD2 (5 bases). V was trimmed by 2 bases and J by 1 base, leaving 15 bases between them. Per the germline V gene, CDR1 is SGHTA and CDR2 is FQGTGA. This CDR3 is built from 16 residues. CDR3 in amino acids: CASSLVLATPSYEQYF. The CDR3 bases are TGTGCCAGCAGCTTAGTGCTAGCCACTCCATCCTACGAGCAGTACTTC.

This clone appeared many times. CDR3 loop: CASRQLTGSGETQYF. Here the CDR3 DNA reads TGTGCCAGCAGGCAGTTGACAGGGAGTGGAGAGACCCAGTACTTC. The chain couples TRBV28 to TRBJ2-5; 7 bases are a match to TRBD1. The CDR3 runs to 15 residues. The germline V gene encodes CDR1 MDHEN and CDR2 SYDVKM. Trimming took 6 bases from V and 4 from J; bases not matched to a gene: 11.

The sample holds a few counts of this clone. With a far larger clone one base away, a read error is the likely cause. J is TRBJ2-1 and V is TRBV11-2, with D tentatively TRBD1 (6 bases). CDR1 and CDR2 (germline): SGHAT, FQNNGV. This CDR3 is 15 amino acids long. With 5 bases removed from V and 5 bases from J, the gap between germline ends came to 16 bases. The CDR3, as DNA: TGTGCCAGCAGCGCTACCGCGGCAGGGGACAATGAGCAGTTCTTC. Its translation is CASSATAAGDNEQFF. Drawing the rest from reference TRBV11-2 and TRBJ2-1, the complete variable domain is EAGVAQSPRYKIIEKRQSVAFWCNPISGHATLYWYQQILGQGPKLLIQFQNNGVVDDSQLPKDRFSAERLKGVDSTLKIQPAKLEDSAVYLCASSATAAGDNEQFFGPGTRLTVL.